The following is a TCR beta chain sequence with its context. Only in-frame clones appear in the TCRdb table, and some are missing; sequencing was by immunoSEQ multiplex PCR. The table lists roughly 300,000 clones, approximately 84% of them singletons, with 3.5% to 4.5% in the top ten. The data stem from a study of blood T cell repertoires in COVID-19. The origin of this receptor is a man aged 25 to 40 who had recovered from COVID-19. The sample consisted of PBMCs or T cells enriched from blood (not recorded which).

The CDR3 DNA reads as TGCGCCAGCAGCTCTCAACCGGGACAGGGAAAAGATGGCTACACCTTC. It encodes CASSSQPGQGKDGYTF. V and J are TRBV5-1 and TRBJ1-2; TRBD1 agrees at 9 bases. Germline V CDR1 and CDR2: SGHRS, YFSETQ. V gave up 3 bases and J gave up 6 bases; unmatched junction bases: 12. This CDR3 has 16 residues.